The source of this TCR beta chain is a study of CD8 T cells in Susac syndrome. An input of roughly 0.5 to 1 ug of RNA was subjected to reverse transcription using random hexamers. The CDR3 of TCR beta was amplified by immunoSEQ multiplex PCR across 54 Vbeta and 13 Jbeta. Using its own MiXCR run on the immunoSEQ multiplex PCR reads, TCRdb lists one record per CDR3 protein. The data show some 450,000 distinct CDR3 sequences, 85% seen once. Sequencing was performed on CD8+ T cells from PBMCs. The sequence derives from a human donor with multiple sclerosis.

Here the CDR3 DNA reads TGTGCCAGCAGTGAAGCTCAGGACTTCCACTATGAGCAGTACTTC. Translated: CASSEAQDFHYEQYF. The V gene is TRBV6-1, the J gene TRBJ2-7, with D maybe TRBD2 (5 bases). Germline CDR1 MNHNS, CDR2 SASEGT. The V gene lost 0 bases and the J gene lost 7 bases, with 16 bases spanning the gap. There are 15 residues in the CDR3.